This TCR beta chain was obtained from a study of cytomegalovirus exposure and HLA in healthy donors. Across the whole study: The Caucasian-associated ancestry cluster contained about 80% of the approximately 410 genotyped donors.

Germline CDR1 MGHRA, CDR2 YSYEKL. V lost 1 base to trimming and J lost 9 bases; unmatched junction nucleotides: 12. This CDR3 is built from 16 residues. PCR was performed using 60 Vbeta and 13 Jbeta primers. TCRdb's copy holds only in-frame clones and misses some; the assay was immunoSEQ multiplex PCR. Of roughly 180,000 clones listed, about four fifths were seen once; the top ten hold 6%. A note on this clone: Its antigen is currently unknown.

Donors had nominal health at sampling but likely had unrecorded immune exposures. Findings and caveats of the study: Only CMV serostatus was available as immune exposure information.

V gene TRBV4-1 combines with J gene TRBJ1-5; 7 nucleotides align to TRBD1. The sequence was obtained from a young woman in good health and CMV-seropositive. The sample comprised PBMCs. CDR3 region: CASSQVPGGLVAPQHF. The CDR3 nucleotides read TGCGCCAGCAGCCAAGTGCCAGGGGGTCTGGTTGCGCCCCAGCATTTT.